This is a list of T cell receptor beta chains from one sample in a study of CD8+ T cells in alopecia areata. The data were produced by immunoSEQ multiplex PCR, yet TCRdb's version contains in-frame clones alone and is incomplete. The table has approximately 140,000 clones, roughly nine tenths seen once. The source material was CD8+ T cells sorted from blood, sampled at week 4, from a patient treated with tofacitinib. These receptors all come from a human donor with alopecia areata. Each CDR3 is given without its conserved first and last residue. Each record gives: V gene, CDR3 protein.

TRBV4-2	ASSQEGQESYEQY
TRBV29-1	SVVKGSTGELF
TRBV4-2	ASSQSLAATDTQY
TRBV7-8	ASSTLGGEQF
TRBV27	ASSYGVYTEAF
TRBV27	ASRIGGAYNEQF
TRBV10-2	ASSDIGANVLT
TRBV7-9	ASSSGTEAF
TRBV19	ASTGTGSYNEQF
TRBV2	ASSEARGLALYEQY
TRBV29-1	SVEVSDSYEQY
TRBV27	ASLGTGDNEQF
TRBV4-1	ASSQDAPYEQY
TRBV6-4	ASSRENHNEQF
TRBV29-1	SVGPRDRDLYGYT
TRBV5-1	ASSLDTIYEQY
TRBV6-5	ASNGAF
TRBV7-2	AITVGAYGYT
TRBV7-6	ASSLDPYEQY
TRBV29-1	SVEGASGGRTDTQY
TRBV7-9	ASSLVLAAYNEQF
TRBV9	ASSVDPSPQYEQY
TRBV29-1	SVGLSNQF
TRBV9	ASSPMGAGGETQY
TRBV11-2	ASSHGVGDEQF
TRBV5-4	ASRTGTSGEQY
TRBV6-5	ASSYSVQLVSYEQY
TRBV29-1	SVVWGGYNEQF
TRBV6-5	ASTVGLAGRNEQF
TRBV19	ASSPTTDLAKNIQY
TRBV5-6	ASSSPTGEETQY
TRBV10-3	ATETGDLLYEQY
TRBV29-1	SVEEGLAGARSPNEQF
TRBV5-4	ASSLDGQGNPYEQY
TRBV10-2	ASGGIMVDTEAF
TRBV2	AIVGQNTGELF
TRBV29-1	SVAGLAGAYEQY
TRBV4-1	ASSQVGGANVLT
TRBV19	ASKSGTENQPQH
TRBV28	ASSLSAGTQY
TRBV9	ASSVGGHSQPQH
TRBV5-4	AGSSGGAYNEQF
TRBV25-1	ASTPSGRNEQF
TRBV7-9	ASSLYQETQY
TRBV9	ASSVPSGNEQF
TRBV7-9	ASSQDGISNYGYT
TRBV6-5	ASSTGASYEQY
TRBV29-1	SVASSGSIYGTDTQY
TRBV29-1	SVTPAGGRNTDTQY
TRBV5-1	ASSLVGSGSYNEQF
TRBV29-1	SVPRGTYGYT
TRBV29-1	SLGGRDGYT
TRBV7-2	ASSLDSGTGAF
TRBV29-1	SVVGGFTDTQY
TRBV6-5	ASSYSTGRANEQF